This T cell receptor beta chain originates from a study of T cell responses to AZD1222 COVID-19 vaccine. Findings and caveats of the study: Repertoires in all cases were sampled only once the peak T cell response had passed.

Germline CDR1 reads SNHLY; CDR2 reads FYNNEI. The V gene lost 2 bases and the J gene lost 4 bases, with 6 bases spanning the gap. The CDR3 is 13 residues long. Assay used: immunoSEQ multiplex PCR; TCRdb lists only in-frame clones, some missing. This sample yields 120,000 to 150,000 clones, of which about 92% are seen a single time; less than 2% belongs to the top ten. This clone showed up just once. Its specificity is unknown. The sequenced sample was peripheral blood, obtained on day 0 of AZD1222 vaccination. The chain is built from TRBV2 and TRBJ2-1; the D gene is possibly TRBD1 (5 bases). The sequence derives from an adult in good health. The CDR3 loop is CASSETGYNEQFF. CDR3 bases: TGTGCCAGCAGTGAAACAGGATACAATGAGCAGTTCTTC.